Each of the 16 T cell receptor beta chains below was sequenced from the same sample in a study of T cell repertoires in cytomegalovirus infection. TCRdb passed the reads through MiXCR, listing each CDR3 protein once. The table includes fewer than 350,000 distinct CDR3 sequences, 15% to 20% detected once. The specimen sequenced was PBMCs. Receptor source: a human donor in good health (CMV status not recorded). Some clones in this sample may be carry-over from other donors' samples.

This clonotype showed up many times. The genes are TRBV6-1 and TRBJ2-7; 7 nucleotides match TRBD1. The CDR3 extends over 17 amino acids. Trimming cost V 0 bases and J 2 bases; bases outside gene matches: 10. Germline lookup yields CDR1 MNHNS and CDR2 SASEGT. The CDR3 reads CASSEARIGQAAYEQYF. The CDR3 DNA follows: TGTGCCAGCAGTGAAGCGAGGATAGGACAGGCAGCCTACGAGCAGTACTTC.

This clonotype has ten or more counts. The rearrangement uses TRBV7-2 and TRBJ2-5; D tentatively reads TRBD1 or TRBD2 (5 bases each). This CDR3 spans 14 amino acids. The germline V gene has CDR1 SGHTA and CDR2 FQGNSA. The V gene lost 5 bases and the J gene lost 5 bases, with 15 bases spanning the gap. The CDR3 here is CASSVGRDLETQYF. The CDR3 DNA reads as TGTGCCAGCAGCGTTGGACGGGACCTGGAGACCCAGTACTTC.

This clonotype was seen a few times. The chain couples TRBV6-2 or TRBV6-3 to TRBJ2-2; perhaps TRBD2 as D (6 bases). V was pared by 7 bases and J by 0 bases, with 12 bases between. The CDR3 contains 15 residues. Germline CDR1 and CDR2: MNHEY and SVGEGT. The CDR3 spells CASKPGETNTGELFF. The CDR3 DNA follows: TGTGCCAGCAAGCCGGGAGAAACGAACACCGGGGAGCTGTTTTTT.

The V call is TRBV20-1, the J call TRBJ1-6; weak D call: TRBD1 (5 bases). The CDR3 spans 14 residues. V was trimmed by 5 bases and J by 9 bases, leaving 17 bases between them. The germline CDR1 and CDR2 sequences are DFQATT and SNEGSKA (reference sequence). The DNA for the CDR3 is TGCAGTGCTCAAATAGGGCAGGGACGTTCACCCCTCCACTTT. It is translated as CSAQIGQGRSPLHF.

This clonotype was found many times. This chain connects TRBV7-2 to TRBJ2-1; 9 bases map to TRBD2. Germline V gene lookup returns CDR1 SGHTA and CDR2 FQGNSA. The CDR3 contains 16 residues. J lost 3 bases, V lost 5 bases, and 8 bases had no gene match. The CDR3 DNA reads TGTGCCAGCAGCCAAATTAGCGGGGGACTCTACAATGAGCAGTTCTTC. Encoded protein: CASSQISGGLYNEQFF.

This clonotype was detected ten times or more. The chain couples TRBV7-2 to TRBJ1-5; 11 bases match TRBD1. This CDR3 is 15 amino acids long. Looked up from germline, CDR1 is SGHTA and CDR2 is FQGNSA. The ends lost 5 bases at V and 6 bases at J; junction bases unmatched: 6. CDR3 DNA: TGTGCCAGCAGCCCTGGACAGGGGGCGTCTCAGCCCCAGCATTTT. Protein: CASSPGQGASQPQHF.

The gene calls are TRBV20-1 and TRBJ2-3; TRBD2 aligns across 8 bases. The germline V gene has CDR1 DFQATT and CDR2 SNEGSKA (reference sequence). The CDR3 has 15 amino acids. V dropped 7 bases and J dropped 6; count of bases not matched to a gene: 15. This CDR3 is CSVPSPGGAADTQYF. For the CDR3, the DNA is TGCAGTGTCCCTTCCCCCGGGGGGGCCGCGGATACGCAGTATTTT.

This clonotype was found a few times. In nucleotides, the CDR3 is TGTGCCATCGGTCTCGGGGGGGCACGTTATGAGCAGTTCTTC. This gives the protein CAIGLGGARYEQFF. J is TRBJ2-1 and V is TRBV10-3, with TRBD2 identical over 8 bases. This CDR3 region has 14 residues. Looked up from germline, CDR1 is ENHRY and CDR2 is SYGVKD. V lost 8 bases, J lost 8 bases, and 11 bases stayed unmatched.

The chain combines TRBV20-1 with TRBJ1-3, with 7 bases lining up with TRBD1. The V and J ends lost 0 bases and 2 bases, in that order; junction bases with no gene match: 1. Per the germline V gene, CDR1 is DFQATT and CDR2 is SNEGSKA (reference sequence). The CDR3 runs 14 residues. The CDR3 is CSARDDRAGNTIYF. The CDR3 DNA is TGCAGTGCTAGAGACGACAGGGCTGGAAACACCATATATTTT.

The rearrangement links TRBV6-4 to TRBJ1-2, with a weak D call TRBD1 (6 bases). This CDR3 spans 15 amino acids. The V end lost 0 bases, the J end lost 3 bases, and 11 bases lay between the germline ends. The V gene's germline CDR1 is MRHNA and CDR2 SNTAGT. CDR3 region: CASSDSYGGHYGYTF. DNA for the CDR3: TGTGCCAGCAGTGACTCGTACGGGGGGCACTATGGCTACACCTTC.

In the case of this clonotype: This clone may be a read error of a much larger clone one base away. The CDR3: CASSLAAGGTDTEYF. The CDR3 coding sequence is TGTGCCAGCAGCTTGGCTGCGGGGGGCACAGATACGGAGTATTTT. V and J are TRBV5-4 and TRBJ2-3; 8 nucleotides line up with TRBD2. The CDR3 covers 15 residues. In germline, CDR1 is SGHNT, CDR2 YYREEE (reference sequence).

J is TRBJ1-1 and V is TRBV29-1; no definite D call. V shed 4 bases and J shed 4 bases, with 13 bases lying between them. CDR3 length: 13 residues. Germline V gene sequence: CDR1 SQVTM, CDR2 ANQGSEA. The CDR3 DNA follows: TGCAGCGTTGCGACGTATCGAGGCACTGAAGCTTTCTTT. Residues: CSVATYRGTEAFF.

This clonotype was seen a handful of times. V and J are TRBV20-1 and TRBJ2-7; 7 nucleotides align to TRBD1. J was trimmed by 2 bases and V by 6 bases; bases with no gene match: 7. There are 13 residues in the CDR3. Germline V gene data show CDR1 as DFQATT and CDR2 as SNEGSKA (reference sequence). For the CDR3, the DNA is TGCAGTGCCATGGGACAGCGTACCTACGAGCAGTACTTC. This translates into CSAMGQRTYEQYF.

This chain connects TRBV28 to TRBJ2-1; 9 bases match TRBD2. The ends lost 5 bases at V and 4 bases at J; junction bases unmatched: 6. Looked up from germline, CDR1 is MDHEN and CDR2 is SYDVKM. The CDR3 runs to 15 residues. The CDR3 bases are TGTGCCAGCAGTCGCTCCAGCGGGGGGTACAATGAGCAGTTCTTC. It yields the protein CASSRSSGGYNEQFF.

The CDR3 DNA reads as TGCAGTGCTAGCCCTGGGGTGTTCCTAGATACGCAGTATTTT. Amino acids: CSASPGVFLDTQYF. V gene TRBV20-1 combines with J gene TRBJ2-3; D not resolved. V lost 3 bases, J lost 5 bases, and 15 bases lay in between. Germline lookup yields CDR1 DFQATT and CDR2 SNEGSKA (reference sequence). This CDR3 has 14 amino acids.

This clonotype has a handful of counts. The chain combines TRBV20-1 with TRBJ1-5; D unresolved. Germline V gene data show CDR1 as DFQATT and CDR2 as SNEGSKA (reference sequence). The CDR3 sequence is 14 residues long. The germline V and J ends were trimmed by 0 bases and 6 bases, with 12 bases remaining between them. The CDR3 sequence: CSARDLTRGQPQHF. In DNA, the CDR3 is TGCAGTGCTAGAGATCTCACACGGGGTCAGCCCCAGCATTTT.